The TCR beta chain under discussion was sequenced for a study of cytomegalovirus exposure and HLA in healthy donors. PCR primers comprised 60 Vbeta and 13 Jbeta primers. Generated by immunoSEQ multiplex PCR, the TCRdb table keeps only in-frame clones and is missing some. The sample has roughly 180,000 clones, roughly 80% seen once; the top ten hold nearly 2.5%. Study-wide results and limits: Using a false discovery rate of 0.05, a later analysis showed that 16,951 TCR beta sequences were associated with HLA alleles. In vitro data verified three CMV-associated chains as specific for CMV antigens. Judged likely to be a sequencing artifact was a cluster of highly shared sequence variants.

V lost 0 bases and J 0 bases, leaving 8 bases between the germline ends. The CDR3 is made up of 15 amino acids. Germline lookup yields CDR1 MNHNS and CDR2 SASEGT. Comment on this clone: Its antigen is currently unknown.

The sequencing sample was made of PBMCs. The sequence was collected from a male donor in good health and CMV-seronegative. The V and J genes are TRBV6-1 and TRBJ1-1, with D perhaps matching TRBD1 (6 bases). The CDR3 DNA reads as TGTGCCAGCAGTGAAGCCGGGACACTGAACACTGAAGCTTTCTTT. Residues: CASSEAGTLNTEAFF.